The rows below give T cell receptor beta chains drawn from one sample of a study of metastatic and nonmetastatic thyroid tumors. MiXCR re-clonotyped the PCR reads for TCRdb. The sample gives approximately 20,000 clones, around a quarter of which show up once; about 10% is in the top ten. Sequencing was performed on tumor tissue. Receptor source: a female donor with papillary thyroid cancer or a benign thyroid nodule (not recorded which). Some clones in this sample may be carry-over from other donors' samples. Each CDR3 is given with its conserved first and last residue. A D gene is named only where the DNA matches it firmly. Some rows mark clone size as missing; the rest say once, few, many or name a class of expanded clone.

v_call,clone_size,j_call,d_call,cdr3_nt,cdr3_aa
TRBV9,many,TRBJ2-1,-,TGTGCCAGCAGCGTAGATGTGGCGGGAAGGAATGAGCAGTTCTTC,CASSVDVAGRNEQFF
TRBV19,medium-sized,TRBJ2-5,-,TGTGCCAGTAGGTCTATGGGGGCCGTGCAAGAGACCCAGTACTTC,CASRSMGAVQETQYF
TRBV11-2,many,TRBJ2-1,TRBD2,TGTGCCAGCAGCTTAGGCGGGGGTGATGAGCAGTTCTTC,CASSLGGGDEQFF
TRBV11-2,-,TRBJ2-7,-,TGTGCCAGCAGCTCCACGACCGGGGGATACTACGAGCAGTACTTC,CASSSTTGGYYEQYF
TRBV6-5,medium-sized,TRBJ1-3,-,TGTGCCAGCAGTTACTCGTGGGGATATGGAAACACCATATATTTT,CASSYSWGYGNTIYF
TRBV12-3/TRBV12-4,medium-sized,TRBJ2-5,-,TGTGCCAGCAGAGAGCTAGCGACGGAGACCCAGTACTTC,CASRELATETQYF
TRBV19,many,TRBJ2-3,TRBD2,TGTGCCAGTTCCCTTGCGGGGGCAGATACGCAGTATTTT,CASSLAGADTQYF
TRBV15,few,TRBJ2-5,-,TGTGCCACCAGCCGTCAGGGGCCCCAAGAGACCCAGTACTTC,CATSRQGPQETQYF
TRBV2,medium-sized,TRBJ2-7,-,TGTGCCAGCAGTGGAGGGGGGATCTACGAGCAGTACTTC,CASSGGGIYEQYF
TRBV5-1,-,TRBJ2-7,TRBD1,TGCGCCAGCAGCCCCCGGACAGGGGGAAACTACGAGCAGTACTTC,CASSPRTGGNYEQYF
TRBV20-1,once,TRBJ2-3,-,TGCAGTGCTAGGATCGATGGAGATACGCAGTATTTT,CSARIDGDTQYF
TRBV12-3/TRBV12-4,medium-sized,TRBJ2-7,-,TGTGCCAGCAGTCGTAGCATTCCGGGGGACGAGCAGTACTTC,CASSRSIPGDEQYF
TRBV3-1,medium-sized,TRBJ1-4,-,TGTGCCAGCAGCCACGTCCCGGGACGGCTTCAAACTAATGAAAAACTGTTTTTT,CASSHVPGRLQTNEKLFF
TRBV5-4,many,TRBJ2-5,-,TGTGCCAGCAGCTCCGCCCACAGGGCAGAGACCCAGTACTTC,CASSSAHRAETQYF
TRBV6-1,few,TRBJ2-7,-,TGTGCCAGCCGAGGGGGTGCCAACGAGCAGTACTTC,CASRGGANEQYF
TRBV6-1,-,TRBJ1-2,-,TGTGCCAGCAGTGAAGCTTACAGGACCCTAGGGGACTATGGCTACACCTTC,CASSEAYRTLGDYGYTF
TRBV28,few,TRBJ2-2,-,TGTGCCAGCAGTGACAGGTGTAAATTGAACGGGGAGCTGTTTTTT,CASSDRCKLNGELFF
TRBV2,many,TRBJ2-1,TRBD2,TGTGCCAGCAGGGGACTAGGGAACTACAATGAGCAGTTCTTC,CASRGLGNYNEQFF
TRBV19,medium-sized,TRBJ1-2,-,TGTGCCAGTAGTCCCCAGGGGAACTATGGCTACACCTTC,CASSPQGNYGYTF
TRBV6-1,medium-sized,TRBJ2-7,TRBD2,TGTGCCAGCAGTGAGGGACTAGCCTACGAGCAGTACTTC,CASSEGLAYEQYF
TRBV28,-,TRBJ2-7,TRBD2,TGTGCCAGCAGTTTAGGGGGGGGCGGGAGGACCTACGAGCAGTACTTC,CASSLGGGGRTYEQYF
TRBV6-1,-,TRBJ1-2,TRBD1,TGTGCCATTCTCGACAGGGGAAACTATGGCTACACCTTC,CAILDRGNYGYTF
TRBV5-1,few,TRBJ2-5,TRBD2,TGCGCCAGCAGCTTGGTAGCGGGCCACCAAGAGACCCAGTACTTC,CASSLVAGHQETQYF
TRBV20-1,-,TRBJ2-7,-,TGCAGTGCTAGTTTGGTGTGGGCGGATGGGGCCCTTCGAACTGAGCAGTACTTC,CSASLVWADGALRTEQYF
TRBV30,-,TRBJ2-2,TRBD2,TGTGCCCGGAGTAGGGCTAGCGGGAGTCTCAGAACCGGGGAGCTGTTTTTT,CARSRASGSLRTGELFF
TRBV4-2,many,TRBJ2-3,TRBD2,TGTGCCAGCAGCCATTTTACGGGAGGGTCTCCTCTTGGGCAGTATTTT,CASSHFTGGSPLGQYF
TRBV2,many,TRBJ1-6,-,TGTGCCAGCTCTCTTCGTTCCGGGGCGGGTTCACCCCTCCACTTT,CASSLRSGAGSPLHF
TRBV15,-,TRBJ1-3,-,TGTGCCACCAGCCGAAGCAGGGGTTCTGGAAACACCATATATTTT,CATSRSRGSGNTIYF
TRBV28,few,TRBJ1-1,TRBD1,TGTGCCAGCAGCTTATCCCAGGGGGCGAACACTGAAGCTTTCTTT,CASSLSQGANTEAFF
TRBV3-1,few,TRBJ1-1,-,TGTGCCAGCAGCCGTCAGGAAATGAACACTGAAGCTTTCTTT,CASSRQEMNTEAFF
TRBV3-1,-,TRBJ2-7,-,TGTGCCAGCAGCCAATCCAACTACGAGCAGTACTTC,CASSQSNYEQYF
TRBV11-2,many,TRBJ1-1,-,TGTGCCAGCAGCAAAAGGGGTGAAGCTTTCTTT,CASSKRGEAFF
TRBV11-1,few,TRBJ2-1,TRBD2,TGTGCCAGCAGTCATAGCGGGAGTGTCTACAATGAGCAGTTCTTC,CASSHSGSVYNEQFF
TRBV30,-,TRBJ2-5,TRBD2,TGTGCCTCCCCGGGACTAGGGGGTGAGACCCAGTACTTC,CASPGLGGETQYF
TRBV20-1,medium-sized,TRBJ2-6,-,TGCAGTGCTAGAGATCAGACTGCGGCTCGCTCTGGGGCCAACGTCCTGACTTTC,CSARDQTAARSGANVLTF
TRBV10-2,medium-sized,TRBJ2-6,-,TGCGCCAGCAGTTACAGGGACTCTGGGGCCAACGTCCTGACTTTC,CASSYRDSGANVLTF
TRBV29-1,many,TRBJ1-1,-,TGCAGCGTTGAAGATTTGAGGAGCACTGAAGCTTTCTTT,CSVEDLRSTEAFF
TRBV19,-,TRBJ2-7,-,TGTGCCAGCGCCCGGACGGAGACCTACGAGCAGTACTTC,CASARTETYEQYF
TRBV12-3/TRBV12-4,few,TRBJ2-2,-,TGTGCCAGCAGTTTAGGGGAGGCCGGGGAGCTGTTTTTT,CASSLGEAGELFF
TRBV28,few,TRBJ2-1,TRBD2,TGTGCCAGCAGCTTGCCCATCCTGGGTAGCGGGGTACTTATCTATGAGCAGTTCTTC,CASSLPILGSGVLIYEQFF
TRBV30,few,TRBJ1-2,-,TGTGCCTGGAGTGTAGGACCAGCCTATGGCTACACCTTC,CAWSVGPAYGYTF
TRBV10-3,many,TRBJ2-2,-,TGTGCCATCAGTGATCAGAGACGCGTCACCGGGGAGCTGTTTTTT,CAISDQRRVTGELFF
TRBV11-2,-,TRBJ2-1,-,TGTGCCAGCAGCTTACCTGGGGGTTCGGGTGATGAGCAGTTCTTC,CASSLPGGSGDEQFF
TRBV6-1,-,TRBJ1-2,TRBD1,TGTGCCAGCAGTCCCCAGGGGGCTAACTATGGCTACACCTTC,CASSPQGANYGYTF
TRBV20-1,-,TRBJ1-3,-,TGCAGTGCTAGAGATTTAGACTCTGGAAACACCATATATTTT,CSARDLDSGNTIYF
TRBV3-1,medium-sized,TRBJ1-6,-,TGTGCCAGCAGCCCGTGGAAGAGCTCCTATAATTCACCCCTCCACTTT,CASSPWKSSYNSPLHF
TRBV6-1,few,TRBJ1-3,TRBD1,TGTGCCAGCAGCCCGACGGGGCAGGGGGCTGGAAACACCATATATTTT,CASSPTGQGAGNTIYF
TRBV12-3/TRBV12-4,medium-sized,TRBJ2-3,-,TGTGCCAGCAGTGAACTAGCCACAGATACGCAGTATTTT,CASSELATDTQYF